The 31 T cell receptor beta chains reported below all come from one sample, sequenced in a study of blood T cell repertoires in COVID-19. This table comes from immunoSEQ multiplex PCR, and its TCRdb copy is limited to in-frame clones, with some not included. The data show about 310,000 clones, roughly 89% seen once. Sequenced input: PBMCs or T cells enriched from blood (not recorded which). These receptor sequences come from a woman in her thirties who had recovered from COVID-19.

J is TRBJ1-5 and V is TRBV27; weak D call: TRBD1 (6 bases). The CDR3 length is 12 residues. The germline V gene encodes CDR1 MNHEY and CDR2 SMNVEV (reference sequence). The V end lost 2 bases, the J end lost 8 bases, and 7 bases lay between the germline ends. CDR3: CASSLPGEPQHF. CDR3 in DNA: TGTGCCAGCAGTTTACCAGGGGAGCCCCAGCATTTT.

The chain carries TRBV19 and TRBJ1-6, with TRBD1 identical over 7 bases. The J segment lost 10 bases and the V segment lost 3 bases, leaving 12 bases of the junction unmatched. Germline lookup yields CDR1 LNHDA and CDR2 SQIVND (reference sequence). CDR3 length: 16 residues. The DNA of the CDR3 is TGTGCCAGTAGTATCCCAGCGACAGGGATTGGATCACCCCTCCACTTT. Protein sequence: CASSIPATGIGSPLHF.

This rearrangement joins TRBV6-5 to TRBJ2-7; D might be TRBD2 (6 bases). Germline assignment: CDR1 MNHEY and CDR2 SVGAGI. The V gene lost 7 bases and the J gene lost 3 bases, with 13 bases spanning the gap. The CDR3 totals 13 residues. The CDR3 DNA follows: TGTGCCAGCAACAAGCGGGTCAACTACGAGCAGTACTTC. Translating gives CASNKRVNYEQYF.

The V gene is TRBV6-5, the J gene TRBJ1-1; no reliable D call. Germline values: CDR1 MNHEY, CDR2 SVGAGI. The CDR3 contains 13 residues. Trimming pared 7 bases from V and 3 bases from J, leaving 12 bases between. The CDR3 nucleotides are TGTGCCAGCACGAGGGAATGGGACACTGAAGCTTTCTTT. Protein sequence: CASTREWDTEAFF.

This clone was found a few times. This chain joins TRBV7-3 and TRBJ1-1, with D perhaps TRBD1 (5 bases). Germline V gene data show CDR1 as SGHTA and CDR2 as FQGTGA. The CDR3 covers 16 residues. V was clipped by 1 base and J by 2 bases, with 14 bases between them. The CDR3 nucleotides are TGTGCCAGCAGCTTAAGGGCAGGGAATATTAACACTGAAGCTTTCTTT. Amino acids: CASSLRAGNINTEAFF.

This chain connects TRBV6-5 to TRBJ1-5; D perhaps matches TRBD1 (6 bases). CDR3 size: 13 residues. CDR1 is MNHEY, CDR2 SVGAGI, per germline. The V gene lost 7 bases and the J gene lost 3 bases, with 10 bases spanning the gap. CDR3 region: CASTGQINQPQHF. The CDR3 nucleotides read TGTGCCAGCACCGGACAGATCAATCAGCCCCAGCATTTT.

As for this clone: The sample contains more than one DNA sequence encoding this CDR3. The rearrangement links TRBV29-1 to TRBJ2-7, with 7 nucleotides matching TRBD2. Unmatched junction bases numbered 5, after V lost 0 bases and J lost 0 bases. The CDR3 is 15 amino acids. Germline loops: CDR1 SQVTM, CDR2 ANQGSEA. In DNA, the CDR3 is TGCAGCGTTGAAGACTCAAGCGGGACCTCCTACGAGCAGTACTTC. It translates to CSVEDSSGTSYEQYF.

This clone came up a few times. The V and J genes are TRBV27 and TRBJ1-5; D gene uncertain. In germline, CDR1 is MNHEY, CDR2 SMNVEV (reference sequence). The CDR3 has 14 amino acids. With 2 bases removed from V and 2 bases from J, the gap between germline ends came to 7 bases. The DNA of the CDR3 is TGTGCCAGCAGTTTACAGTCAGGCAATCAGCCCCAGCATTTT. Residues: CASSLQSGNQPQHF.

The V gene is TRBV6-1, the J gene TRBJ2-3; 10 nucleotides align to TRBD1. The length of the CDR3 is 17 residues. Germline V CDR1 and CDR2: MNHNS, SASEGT. V shed 3 bases and J 5 bases; nucleotides not matched to a gene: 11. The CDR3 sequence: CASSDRDRGFFVDTQYF. The CDR3 bases are TGTGCCAGCAGTGACCGGGACAGGGGTTTCTTTGTAGATACGCAGTATTTT.

The CDR3 sequence: CASSPVGGVAKNIQYF. DNA of the CDR3: TGTGCCAGCAGCCCCGTGGGGGGGGTAGCCAAAAACATTCAGTACTTC. This chain connects TRBV27 to TRBJ2-4; 7 bases are shared with TRBD2. This CDR3 has 16 residues. Germline V gives CDR1 MNHEY, CDR2 SMNVEV (reference sequence). V lost 6 bases, J lost 0 bases, and 8 bases stayed unmatched.

This chain uses TRBV5-1 with TRBJ1-6; 7 bases agree with TRBD1. J gave up 4 bases and V 4 bases, and 14 bases lay outside the gene matches. From germline, CDR1 is SGHRS and CDR2 YFSETQ. There are 18 residues in the CDR3. The CDR3 is CASSTHRDSLTYNSPLHF. CDR3 sequence (DNA): TGCGCCAGCAGCACCCACCGGGACAGCCTTACGTATAATTCACCCCTCCACTTT.

This chain links TRBV7-9 with TRBJ2-1; TRBD2 agrees at 15 bases. This CDR3 spans 19 amino acids. V dropped 5 bases and J dropped 0; count of bases not matched to a gene: 8. Germline V gene lookup returns CDR1 SEHNR and CDR2 FQNEAQ (reference sequence). In nucleotides, the CDR3 is TGTGCCAGCAGCCCGGGACTAGCGGGGGGCGTAAGCTCCTACAATGAGCAGTTCTTC. It is translated as CASSPGLAGGVSSYNEQFF.

The chain recombines TRBV19 with TRBJ1-1; TRBD1 matches at 10 bases. This CDR3 has 15 amino acids. The V gene's germline CDR1 is LNHDA and CDR2 SQIVND (reference sequence). The V gene end was trimmed by 8 bases and the J gene end by 1 base; junction bases not matched to a gene: 7. Here the CDR3 DNA reads TGTGCCAGTCGGACAGGGGGTTCGGGGAACACTGAAGCTTTCTTT. Its protein product is CASRTGGSGNTEAFF.

J is TRBJ1-2 and V is TRBV19, with D perhaps TRBD1 (5 bases). V shed 2 bases and J shed 2 bases, with 12 bases lying between them. This CDR3 is 15 amino acids long. Per germline, CDR1 LNHDA and CDR2 SQIVND (reference sequence). The CDR3 here is CASSISEGANYGYTF. CDR3 nucleotides: TGTGCCAGTAGTATATCAGAAGGGGCAAACTATGGCTACACCTTC.

The V and J genes are TRBV5-1 and TRBJ2-2, with D perhaps TRBD2 (6 bases). The germline CDR1 and CDR2 sequences are SGHRS and YFSETQ. V lost 1 base and J lost 4, with 17 bases in between. The length of the CDR3 is 17 residues. In nucleotides, the CDR3 is TGCGCCAGCAGCTTGTATTTCTCGGGAGCTGGCACCGGGGAGCTGTTTTTT. It yields the protein CASSLYFSGAGTGELFF.

V is TRBV18 and J is TRBJ2-1; 7 nucleotides line up with TRBD1. The V segment lost 6 bases and the J segment 3 bases; nucleotides outside the gene matches: 8. CDR1 and CDR2 (germline): KGHSH, LQKENI. CDR3 length equals 15 residues. CDR3 in DNA: TGTGCCAGCTCCCCCAGGGGGACCCTCTACAATGAGCAGTTCTTC. It encodes CASSPRGTLYNEQFF.

The rearrangement uses TRBV5-1 and TRBJ2-5, with 11 bases fitting TRBD1. V was pared by 0 bases and J by 5 bases, with 12 bases of the junction left unmatched. In germline, CDR1 is SGHRS, CDR2 YFSETQ. The length of the CDR3 is 18 residues. Written as DNA, the CDR3 is TGCGCCAGCAGCTTGGCCGGACAGGGGGCGTTTAGTGGGGAGACCCAGTACTTC. This codes for CASSLAGQGAFSGETQYF.

The J gene is TRBJ2-7, the V gene TRBV7-2; TRBD1 matches at 12 bases. Per germline, CDR1 SGHTA and CDR2 FQGNSA. J was trimmed by 5 bases and V by 5 bases; bases with no gene match: 7. The CDR3 sequence is 15 residues long. The CDR3 spells CASSPGGTGGNEQYF. The CDR3 DNA reads TGTGCCAGCAGCCCCGGAGGGACAGGGGGCAACGAGCAGTACTTC.

The rearrangement links TRBV9 to TRBJ2-7; tentatively, D is TRBD2 (5 bases). Germline V gene sequence: CDR1 SGDLS, CDR2 YYNGEE. The V and J ends lost 4 bases and 0 bases respectively, with 11 bases between them. The CDR3 has 14 residues. CDR3 residues: CASSPRDNSYEQYF. In DNA, the CDR3 is TGTGCCAGCAGCCCCCGGGATAACTCCTACGAGCAGTACTTC.

The genes are TRBV2 and TRBJ1-2; weak D call: TRBD1 (5 bases). Trimming left V 6 bases short and J 3 bases short, with 8 bases between. The CDR3 runs 12 residues. The germline CDR1 and CDR2 sequences are SNHLY and FYNNEI. CDR3 in DNA: TGTGCCAGCAGGTGGGGGGACTATGGCTACACCTTC. Encoded protein: CASRWGDYGYTF.

This rearrangement joins TRBV25-1 to TRBJ2-2; a weak D match, TRBD2 (5 bases). CDR1 is MGHDK and CDR2 is SYGVNS in the germline V gene. The V and J ends lost 2 bases and 5 bases respectively, with 15 bases between them. This CDR3 is built from 16 residues. In DNA, the CDR3 is TGTGCCAGCAGTGAAACTGATCTCGGGGAAACCGGGGAGCTGTTTTTT. Residues: CASSETDLGETGELFF.

The V gene is TRBV7-3, the J gene TRBJ2-5, with D perhaps TRBD1 (6 bases). The CDR3 is 15 residues long. The germline gives CDR1 SGHTA, CDR2 FQGTGA. Trimming took 5 bases from V and 1 from J, leaving 14 bases between them. The CDR3, as DNA: TGTGCCAGCAGCACATCGGGACACCCCCAAGAGACCCAGTACTTC. As protein: CASSTSGHPQETQYF.

The rearrangement joins TRBV9 to TRBJ2-5; no clear D gene. Germline V gene sequence: CDR1 SGDLS, CDR2 YYNGEE. Trimming shortened V by 0 bases and J by 0 bases, and 12 bases separated the two germline ends. This CDR3 has 16 residues. The CDR3 reads CASSVGVIPNQETQYF. In nucleotides, the CDR3 is TGTGCCAGCAGCGTAGGTGTCATCCCAAACCAAGAGACCCAGTACTTC.

The chain links TRBV5-4 to TRBJ2-2; 12 bases line up with TRBD2. With 4 bases clipped from V and 7 bases from J, the junction kept 5 bases outside the gene matches. Per germline, CDR1 SGHNT and CDR2 YYREEE (reference sequence). The CDR3 contains 15 residues. The CDR3 protein is CASSRLAGVGGELFF. The DNA of the CDR3 is TGTGCCAGCAGCCGACTAGCGGGAGTCGGCGGGGAGCTGTTTTTT.

The rearrangement uses TRBV6-5 and TRBJ2-7; D call uncertain. The length of the CDR3 is 12 residues. Germline V gene sequence: CDR1 MNHEY, CDR2 SVGAGI. V dropped 6 bases and J dropped 2 bases, with 8 bases sitting between them. CDR3 DNA sequence: TGTGCCAGCAGCTCACACCCCTACGAGCAGTACTTC. Translation gives CASSSHPYEQYF.

V usage is TRBV15 and J usage is TRBJ2-5, with 7 bases aligning to TRBD1. Per germline, CDR1 LNHNV and CDR2 YYDKDF (reference sequence). V was pared by 2 bases and J by 5 bases, with 5 bases of the junction left unmatched. The CDR3 has 14 residues. CDR3 bases: TGTGCCACCAGCAGATACAGGGGTCACGAGACCCAGTACTTC. Translated: CATSRYRGHETQYF.

The chain is built from TRBV19 and TRBJ2-7; 7 bases fit TRBD1. J lost 2 bases, V lost 6 bases, and 7 bases had no gene match. The CDR3 has 14 residues. Germline loops: CDR1 LNHDA, CDR2 SQIVND (reference sequence). The CDR3 loop is CASRQGRGTYEQYF. The DNA for the CDR3 is TGTGCCAGTAGACAGGGGAGAGGGACCTACGAGCAGTACTTC.

CDR3 sequence reads: CSVEPAGTNYGYTF. Written as DNA, the CDR3 is TGCAGCGTTGAACCAGCAGGCACTAACTATGGCTACACCTTC. The rearrangement uses TRBV29-1 and TRBJ1-2; no reliable D call. The CDR3 consists of 14 residues. Deletions cut 2 bases from V and 0 bases from J, with 10 bases between. Germline CDR1 SQVTM, CDR2 ANQGSEA.

This clone appeared a single time. This sequence joins TRBV4-3 and TRBJ1-1; D ambiguous. Germline lookup yields CDR1 LGHNA and CDR2 YSLEER. CDR3 size: 16 residues. The V end lost 0 bases, the J end lost 0 bases, and 11 bases lay between the germline ends. The CDR3 reads CASSQDLSVLNTEAFF. In DNA, the CDR3 is TGCGCCAGCAGCCAAGATCTCTCAGTTCTGAACACTGAAGCTTTCTTT.

As concerns this clone: This specimen includes other DNA sequences encoding the same CDR3. The chain has TRBV6-5 and TRBJ2-7, with 11 bases that match TRBD2. The CDR3 runs to 12 residues. The junction had 0 bases not matched to a gene; V was cut back by 4 bases and J by 7 bases. In germline, CDR1 is MNHEY, CDR2 SVGAGI. CDR3 in amino acids: CASSWTSGEQYF. In DNA, the CDR3 is TGTGCCAGCAGTTGGACTAGCGGGGAGCAGTACTTC.

This rearrangement joins TRBV4-2 to TRBJ2-7; TRBD2 is a possible D gene (6 bases). The CDR3 spans 16 residues. V dropped 0 bases and J dropped 6 bases, with 18 bases sitting between them. The V gene's germline CDR1 is LGHNA and CDR2 YNFKEQ. Written as DNA, the CDR3 is TGTGCCAGCAGCCAAGATTACGTGGGGAGGACCGCCGAGCAGTACTTC. Residues: CASSQDYVGRTAEQYF.